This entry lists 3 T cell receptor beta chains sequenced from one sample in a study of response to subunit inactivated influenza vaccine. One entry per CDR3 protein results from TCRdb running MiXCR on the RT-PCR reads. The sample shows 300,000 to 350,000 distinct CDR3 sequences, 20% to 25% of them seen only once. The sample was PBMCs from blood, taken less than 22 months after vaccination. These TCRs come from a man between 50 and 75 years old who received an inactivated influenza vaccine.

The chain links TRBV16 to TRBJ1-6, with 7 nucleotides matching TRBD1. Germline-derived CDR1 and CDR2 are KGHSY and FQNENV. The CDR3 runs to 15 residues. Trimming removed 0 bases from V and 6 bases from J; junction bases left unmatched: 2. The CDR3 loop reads CASSQSRDSNSPLHF. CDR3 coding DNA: TGTGCCAGCAGCCAATCAAGGGACAGTAATTCACCCCTCCACTTT.

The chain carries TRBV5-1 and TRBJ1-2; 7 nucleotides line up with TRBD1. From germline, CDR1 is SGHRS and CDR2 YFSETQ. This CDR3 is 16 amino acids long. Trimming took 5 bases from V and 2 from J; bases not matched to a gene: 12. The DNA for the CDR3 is TGCGCCAGCAGGCAACCCGGGACAGTGCTAAACTATGGCTACACCTTC. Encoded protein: CASRQPGTVLNYGYTF.

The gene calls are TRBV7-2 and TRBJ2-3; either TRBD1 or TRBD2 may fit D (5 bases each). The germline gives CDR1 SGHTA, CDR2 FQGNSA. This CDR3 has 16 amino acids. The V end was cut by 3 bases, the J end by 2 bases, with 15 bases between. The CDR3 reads CASSFWERQITDTQYF. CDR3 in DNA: TGTGCCAGCAGCTTTTGGGAGAGACAGATCACAGATACGCAGTATTTT.